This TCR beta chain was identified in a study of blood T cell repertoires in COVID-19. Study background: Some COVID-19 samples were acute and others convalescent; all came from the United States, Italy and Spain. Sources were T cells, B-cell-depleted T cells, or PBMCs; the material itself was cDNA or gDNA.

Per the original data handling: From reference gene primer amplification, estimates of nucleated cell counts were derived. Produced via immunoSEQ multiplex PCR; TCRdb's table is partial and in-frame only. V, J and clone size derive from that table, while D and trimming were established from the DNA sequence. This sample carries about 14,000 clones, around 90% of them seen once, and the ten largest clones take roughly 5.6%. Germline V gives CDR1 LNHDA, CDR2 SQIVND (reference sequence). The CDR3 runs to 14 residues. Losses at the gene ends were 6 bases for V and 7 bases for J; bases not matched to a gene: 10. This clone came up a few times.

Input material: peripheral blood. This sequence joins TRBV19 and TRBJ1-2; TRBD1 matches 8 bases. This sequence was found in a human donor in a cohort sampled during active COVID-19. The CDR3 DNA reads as TGTGCCAGTAGCCCCGGACAGGGATACTCTGGCTACACCTTC. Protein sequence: CASSPGQGYSGYTF.